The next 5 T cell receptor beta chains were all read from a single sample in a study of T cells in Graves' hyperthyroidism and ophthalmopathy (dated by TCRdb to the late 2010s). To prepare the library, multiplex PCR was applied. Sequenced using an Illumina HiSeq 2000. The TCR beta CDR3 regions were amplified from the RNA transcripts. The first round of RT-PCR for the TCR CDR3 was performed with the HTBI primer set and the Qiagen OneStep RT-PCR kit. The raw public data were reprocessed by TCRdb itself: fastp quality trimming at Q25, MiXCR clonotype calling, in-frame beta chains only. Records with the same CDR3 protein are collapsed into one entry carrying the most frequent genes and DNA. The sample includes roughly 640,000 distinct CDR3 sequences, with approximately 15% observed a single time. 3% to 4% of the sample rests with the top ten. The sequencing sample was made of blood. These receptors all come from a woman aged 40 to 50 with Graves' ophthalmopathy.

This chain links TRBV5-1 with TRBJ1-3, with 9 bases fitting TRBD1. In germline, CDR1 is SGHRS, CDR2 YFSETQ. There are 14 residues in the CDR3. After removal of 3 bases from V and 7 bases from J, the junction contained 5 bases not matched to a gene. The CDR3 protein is CASSWGDRANTIYF. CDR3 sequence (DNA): TGCGCCAGCAGCTGGGGGGACAGGGCGAACACCATATATTTT.

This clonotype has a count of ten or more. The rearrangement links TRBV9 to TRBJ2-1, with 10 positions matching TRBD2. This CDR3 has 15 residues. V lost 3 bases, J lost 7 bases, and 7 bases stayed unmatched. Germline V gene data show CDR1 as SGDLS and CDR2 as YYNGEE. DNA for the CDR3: TGTGCCAGCAGCGCCCTAGCGGGAGAAGGAAATGAGCAGTTCTTC. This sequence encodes CASSALAGEGNEQFF.

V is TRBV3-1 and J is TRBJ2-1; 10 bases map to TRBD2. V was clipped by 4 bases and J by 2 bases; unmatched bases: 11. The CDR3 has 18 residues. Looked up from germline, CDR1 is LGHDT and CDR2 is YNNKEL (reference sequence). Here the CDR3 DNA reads TGTGCCAGCAGCCCAGCAGGGGCTAGCGGGAGCACCTACAATGAGCAGTTCTTC. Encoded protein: CASSPAGASGSTYNEQFF.

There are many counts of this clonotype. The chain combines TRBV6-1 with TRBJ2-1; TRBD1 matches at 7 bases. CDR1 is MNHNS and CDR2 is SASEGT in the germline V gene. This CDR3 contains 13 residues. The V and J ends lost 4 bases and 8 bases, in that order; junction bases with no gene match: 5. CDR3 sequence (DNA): TGTGCCAGCAGTGGGACAGGTAGGGATGAGCAGTTCTTC. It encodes CASSGTGRDEQFF.

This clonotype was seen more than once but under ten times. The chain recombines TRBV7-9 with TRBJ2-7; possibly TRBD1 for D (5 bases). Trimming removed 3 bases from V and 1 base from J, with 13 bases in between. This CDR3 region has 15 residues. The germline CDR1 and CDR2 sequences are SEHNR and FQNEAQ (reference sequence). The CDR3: CASSLGLGKSYEQYF. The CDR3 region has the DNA TGTGCCAGCAGCTTGGGGCTAGGGAAGTCCTACGAGCAGTACTTC.